This TCR beta chain was found in a study of shared clonotypes between healthy human individuals. Study-level information: Per donor, three plates held CD4 naive cells, three held CD4 memory, two held CD8 naive and one held CD8 memory.

Germline lookup yields CDR1 SGDLS and CDR2 YYNGEE. The CDR3 contains 15 residues. Trimming stripped 3 bases from V and 5 bases from J, with 17 bases between. Each of the donors was a healthy adult who was HIV-negative and had not had a recent acute infection or vaccination. An assay was performed, and its level was deep. Here immunoSEQ multiplex PCR was the method, and the copy in TCRdb shows in-frame clones only, minus some. The sample contains more than 850,000 clones, around 82% of which appear only once. The V gene is TRBV9, the J gene TRBJ2-5; D might be TRBD1 or TRBD2, each matching 7 bases. The sequenced sample consisted of memory CD4+ T cells from PBMCs. Described subset: CD45RA-negative fraction. The TCR originated in a man aged 18 to 29 in good health. Some clones in this sample may be carry-over from other donors' samples. The CDR3 region has the DNA TGTGCCAGCAGCGCGAGCGGGGTCAGGGGGGAGACCCAGTACTTC. It yields the protein CASSASGVRGETQYF.